This T cell receptor beta chain was found in a study of response to subunit inactivated influenza vaccine. The CDR3 length is 16 residues. The V and J ends lost 5 bases and 2 bases respectively, with 16 bases between them. CDR1 and CDR2 from the germline V gene are SGHAT and FQNNGV. MiXCR was run by TCRdb on the RT-PCR reads, yielding one entry per CDR3 protein. Here the sample spans about 570,000 distinct CDR3 sequences, about 11% being singletons. The same sample was also studied in work on T cells expressing NK-cell markers. That source reports: UMIs accompanied the 5'RACE template switching by which TCR beta cDNA was made. Seven donors tested HCMV-seropositive and one tested seronegative among the eight sequenced.

Material: PBMCs from blood, obtained on the day of vaccination. The chain is built from TRBV11-2 and TRBJ1-5; possible D gene TRBD1, 6 bases. The sequence was collected from a man in his fifties who received an inactivated influenza vaccine. In DNA form, the CDR3 reads TGTGCCAGCAGCCCCGGACAGAAGGGTCGCAATCAGCCCCAGCATTTT. This sequence encodes CASSPGQKGRNQPQHF.